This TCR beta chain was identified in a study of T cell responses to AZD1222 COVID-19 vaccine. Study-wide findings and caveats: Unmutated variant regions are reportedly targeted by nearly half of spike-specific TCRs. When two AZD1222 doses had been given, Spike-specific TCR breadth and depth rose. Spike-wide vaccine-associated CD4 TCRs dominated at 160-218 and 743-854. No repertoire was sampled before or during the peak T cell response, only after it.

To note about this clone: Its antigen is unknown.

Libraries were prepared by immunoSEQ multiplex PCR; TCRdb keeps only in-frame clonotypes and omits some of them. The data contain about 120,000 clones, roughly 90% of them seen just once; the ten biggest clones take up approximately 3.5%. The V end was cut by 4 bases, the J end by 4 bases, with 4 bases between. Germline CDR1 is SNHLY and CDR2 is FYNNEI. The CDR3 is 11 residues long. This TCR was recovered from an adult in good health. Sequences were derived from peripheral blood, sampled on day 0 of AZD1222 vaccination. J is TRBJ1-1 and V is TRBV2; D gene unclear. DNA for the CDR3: TGTGCCAGCAGTGTTACCACTGAAGCTTTCTTT. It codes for CASSVTTEAFF.